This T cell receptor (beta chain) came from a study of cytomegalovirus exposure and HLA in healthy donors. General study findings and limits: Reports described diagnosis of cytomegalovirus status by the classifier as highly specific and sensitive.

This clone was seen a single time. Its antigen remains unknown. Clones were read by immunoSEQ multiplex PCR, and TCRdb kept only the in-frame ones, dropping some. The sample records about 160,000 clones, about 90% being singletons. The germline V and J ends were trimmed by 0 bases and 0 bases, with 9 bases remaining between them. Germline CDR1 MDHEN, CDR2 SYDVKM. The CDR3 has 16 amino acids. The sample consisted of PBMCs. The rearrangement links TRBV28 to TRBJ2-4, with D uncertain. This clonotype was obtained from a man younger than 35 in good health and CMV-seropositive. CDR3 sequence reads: CASSLWKLLAKNIQYF. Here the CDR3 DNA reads TGTGCCAGCAGTTTATGGAAACTACTAGCCAAAAACATTCAGTACTTC. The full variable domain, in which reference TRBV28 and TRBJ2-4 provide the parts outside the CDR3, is DVKVTQSSRYLVKRTGEKVFLECVQDMDHENMFWYRQDPGLGLRLIYFSYDVKMKEKGDIPEGYSVSREKKERFSLILESASTNQTSMYLCASSLWKLLAKNIQYFGAGTRLSVL.